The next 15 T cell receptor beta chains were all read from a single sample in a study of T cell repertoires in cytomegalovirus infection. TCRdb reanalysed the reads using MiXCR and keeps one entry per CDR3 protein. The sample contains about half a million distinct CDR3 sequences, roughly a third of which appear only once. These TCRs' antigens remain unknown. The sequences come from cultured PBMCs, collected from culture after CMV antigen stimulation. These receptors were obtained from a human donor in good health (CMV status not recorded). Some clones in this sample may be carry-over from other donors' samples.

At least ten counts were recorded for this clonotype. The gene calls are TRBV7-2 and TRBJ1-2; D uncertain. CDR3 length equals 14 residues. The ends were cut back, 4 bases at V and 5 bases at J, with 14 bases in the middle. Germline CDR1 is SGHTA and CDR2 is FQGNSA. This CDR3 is CASSSLGVGYGYTF. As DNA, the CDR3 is TGTGCCAGCAGCTCCCTCGGGGTAGGGTATGGCTACACCTTC.

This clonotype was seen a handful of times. The CDR3 spells CASSLSTVAKNIQYF. CDR3 DNA: TGTGCCAGCAGTTTGTCCACAGTAGCCAAAAACATTCAGTACTTC. The chain joins TRBV28 to TRBJ2-4, with D unclear. This CDR3 contains 15 residues. Per germline, CDR1 MDHEN and CDR2 SYDVKM. V was clipped by 3 bases and J by 0 bases, with 9 bases between them.

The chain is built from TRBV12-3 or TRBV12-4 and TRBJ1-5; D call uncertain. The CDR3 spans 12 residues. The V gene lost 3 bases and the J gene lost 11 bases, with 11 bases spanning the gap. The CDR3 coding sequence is TGTGCCAGCAGTTTCCCTCTTGGAGCCCAGCATTTT. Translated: CASSFPLGAQHF.

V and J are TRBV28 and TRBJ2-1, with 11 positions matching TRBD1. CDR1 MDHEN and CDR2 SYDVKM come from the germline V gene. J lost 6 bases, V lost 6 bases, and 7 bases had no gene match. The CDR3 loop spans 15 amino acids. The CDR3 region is CASSPSGQGGNEQFF. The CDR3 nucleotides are TGTGCCAGCAGCCCATCGGGACAGGGGGGCAATGAGCAGTTCTTC.

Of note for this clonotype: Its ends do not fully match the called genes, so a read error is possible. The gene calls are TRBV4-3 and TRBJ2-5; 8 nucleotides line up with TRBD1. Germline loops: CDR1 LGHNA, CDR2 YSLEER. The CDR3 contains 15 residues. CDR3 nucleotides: TGCGCCAGCAGCCAAGGACAGGGGAATCAAGGGACCCAGTACTTC. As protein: CASSQGQGNQGTQYF.

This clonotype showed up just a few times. CDR3 sequence: CASSWGTGTSGANVLTF. CDR3 nucleotides: TGTGCCAGCAGCTGGGGGACAGGCACCTCTGGGGCCAACGTCCTGACTTTC. The genes are TRBV11-3 and TRBJ2-6; 8 bases fit TRBD1. Germline V gives CDR1 SGHNT, CDR2 YENEEA. V was clipped by 4 bases and J by 0 bases; unmatched bases: 5. CDR3 length equals 17 residues. Based on the CDR3 plus reference TRBV11-3 and TRBJ2-6, the full variable domain is EAGVVQSPRYKIIEKKQPVAFWCNPISGHNTLYWYLQNLGQGPELLIRYENEEAVDDSQLPKDRFSAERLKGVDSTLKIQPAELGDSAVYLCASSWGTGTSGANVLTFGAGSRLTVL.

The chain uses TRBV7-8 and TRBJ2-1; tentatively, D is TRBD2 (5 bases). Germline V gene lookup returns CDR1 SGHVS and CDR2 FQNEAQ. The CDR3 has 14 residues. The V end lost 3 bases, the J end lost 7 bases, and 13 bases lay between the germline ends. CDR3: CASSLVRTPNEQFF. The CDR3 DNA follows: TGTGCCAGCAGCTTGGTAAGGACTCCTAATGAGCAGTTCTTC.

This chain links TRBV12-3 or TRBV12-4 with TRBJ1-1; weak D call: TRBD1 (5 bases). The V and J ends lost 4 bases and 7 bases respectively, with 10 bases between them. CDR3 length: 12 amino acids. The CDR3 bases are TGTGCCAGCAGTTGGGATAGGGGTGAAGCTTTCTTT. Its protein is CASSWDRGEAFF.

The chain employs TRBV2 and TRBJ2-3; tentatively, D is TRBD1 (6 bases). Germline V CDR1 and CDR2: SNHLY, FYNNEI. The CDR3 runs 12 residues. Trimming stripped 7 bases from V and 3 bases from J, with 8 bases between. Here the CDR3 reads CASTGVTDTQYF. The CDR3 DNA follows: TGTGCCAGCACAGGGGTAACAGATACGCAGTATTTT.

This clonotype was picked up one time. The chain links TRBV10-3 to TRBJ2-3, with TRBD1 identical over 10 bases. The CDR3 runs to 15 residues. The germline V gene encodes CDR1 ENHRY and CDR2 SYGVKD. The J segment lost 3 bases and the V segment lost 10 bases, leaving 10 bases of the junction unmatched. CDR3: CATQRQGASTDTQYF. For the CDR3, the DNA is TGTGCCACCCAAAGACAGGGGGCGTCGACAGATACGCAGTATTTT.

Here the CDR3 reads CASSRTLAVEQYV. The CDR3 DNA reads as TGTGCCAGCAGTCGGACACTAGCGGTCGAGCAGTACGTC. The rearrangement links TRBV6-2 or TRBV6-3 to TRBJ2-7, with 8 positions matching TRBD2. CDR1 and CDR2 from the germline V gene are MNHEY and SVGEGT. V shed 5 bases, J shed 6 bases, and the junction held 6 bases outside the gene matches. The CDR3 runs 13 residues.

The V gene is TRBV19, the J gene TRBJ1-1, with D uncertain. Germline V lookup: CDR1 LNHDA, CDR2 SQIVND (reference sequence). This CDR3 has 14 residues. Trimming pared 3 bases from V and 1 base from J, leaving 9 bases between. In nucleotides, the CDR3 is TGTGCCAGTAGTATGGGCTGGGGGAACACTGAAGCTTTCTTT. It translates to CASSMGWGNTEAFF.

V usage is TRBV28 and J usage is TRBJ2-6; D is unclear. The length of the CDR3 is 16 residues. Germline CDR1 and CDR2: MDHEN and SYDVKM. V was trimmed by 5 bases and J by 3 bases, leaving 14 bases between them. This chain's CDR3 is CASSPTEWYGANVLTF. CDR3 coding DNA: TGTGCCAGCAGTCCCACTGAGTGGTATGGGGCCAACGTCCTGACTTTC.

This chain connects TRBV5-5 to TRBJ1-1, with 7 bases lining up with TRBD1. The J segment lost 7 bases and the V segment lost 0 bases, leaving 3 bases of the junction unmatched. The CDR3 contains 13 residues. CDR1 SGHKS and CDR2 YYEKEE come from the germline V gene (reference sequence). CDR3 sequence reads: CASSLEGQSEAFF. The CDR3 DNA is TGTGCCAGCAGCTTGGAGGGACAGAGTGAAGCTTTCTTT.

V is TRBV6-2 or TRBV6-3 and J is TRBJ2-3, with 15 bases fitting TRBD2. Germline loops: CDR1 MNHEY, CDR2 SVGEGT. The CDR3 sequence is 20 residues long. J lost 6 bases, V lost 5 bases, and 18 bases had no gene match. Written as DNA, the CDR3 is TGTGCCAGCAGTCCACGGGGACTAGCGGGAGGCCCAGTCGTTTCCGATACGCAGTATTTT. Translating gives CASSPRGLAGGPVVSDTQYF.